The 6 T cell receptor beta chains in this list originate from one sample, sequenced in a study of cytomegalovirus exposure and HLA in healthy donors. Repertoires were generated with immunoSEQ multiplex PCR, while TCRdb's copy carries only in-frame clones and drops some. The profile shows 210,000 or so clones, 88% of them singletons. Input material: PBMCs. Source of these receptors: a woman aged 18-30 years in good health and CMV-seronegative.

The rearrangement links TRBV19 to TRBJ2-2; D is undetermined. CDR1 and CDR2 (germline): LNHDA, SQIVND (reference sequence). Trimming shortened V by 2 bases and J by 0 bases, and 4 bases separated the two germline ends. The CDR3 has 14 residues. CDR3 DNA sequence: TGTGCCAGTAGTATACAGGCGAACACCGGGGAGCTGTTTTTT. It is translated as CASSIQANTGELFF.

The chain carries TRBV5-1 and TRBJ2-1; the D gene is possibly TRBD2 (6 bases). CDR3 length: 14 amino acids. V shed 0 bases and J shed 8 bases, with 12 bases lying between them. Germline lookup yields CDR1 SGHRS and CDR2 YFSETQ. The CDR3 is CASSLERGGDEQFF. The CDR3 region has the DNA TGCGCCAGCAGCTTGGAACGGGGAGGCGATGAGCAGTTCTTC. The entire variable domain, with the rest obtained from reference TRBV5-1 and TRBJ2-1, is as follows: KAGVTQTPRYLIKTRGQQVTLSCSPISGHRSVSWYQQTPGQGLQFLFEYFSETQRNKGNFPGRFSGRQFSNSRSEMNVSTLELGDSALYLCASSLERGGDEQFFGPGTRLTVL.

This chain uses TRBV5-6 with TRBJ2-7, with D possibly being TRBD2 (6 bases). This CDR3 region has 15 residues. Germline-derived CDR1 and CDR2 are SGHDT and YYEEEE. Trimming left V 2 bases short and J 7 bases short, with 19 bases between. This CDR3 reads CASSFPGGAREEQYF. CDR3 DNA: TGTGCCAGCAGCTTTCCCGGGGGTGCGCGGGAAGAGCAGTACTTC.

This chain uses TRBV2 with TRBJ1-2, with 12 bases aligning to TRBD1. Germline V lookup: CDR1 SNHLY, CDR2 FYNNEI. This CDR3 region has 14 residues. V shed 6 bases and J 4 bases; nucleotides not matched to a gene: 3. The CDR3 sequence: CASSGTGGTYGYTF. CDR3 sequence (DNA): TGTGCCAGCAGCGGGACAGGGGGCACCTATGGCTACACCTTC.

The rearrangement uses TRBV5-6 and TRBJ2-5; TRBD1 matches at 7 bases. Germline CDR1 SGHDT, CDR2 YYEEEE. Unmatched junction bases numbered 16, after V lost 3 bases and J lost 2 bases. The CDR3 is 18 residues long. CDR3 coding DNA: TGTGCCAGCAGCTGGATGGAAACCAACGGGACAGAGCAAGAGACCCAGTACTTC. It is translated as CASSWMETNGTEQETQYF.

The rearrangement joins TRBV4-2 to TRBJ2-2, with TRBD2 identical over 9 bases. The CDR3 consists of 17 residues. V was clipped by 0 bases and J by 1 base; unmatched bases: 3. The germline CDR1 and CDR2 sequences are LGHNA and YNFKEQ. CDR3 region: CASSQDKAGGNTGELFF. CDR3 nucleotides: TGTGCCAGCAGCCAAGACAAAGCGGGAGGGAACACCGGGGAGCTGTTTTTT.